This is a list of T cell receptor beta chains from one sample in a study of blood T cells in healthy people across ages. TCRdb redid the calling of the 5' RACE reads with MiXCR, one entry per CDR3 protein. This sample carries roughly 1.4 million distinct CDR3 sequences, roughly 64% of them seen once, and the ten largest clones take over 6.5%. Sequenced: blood. Receptors were obtained from a man younger than 35 in good health. CDR3s include the opening cysteine and the closing phenylalanine or tryptophan. A D gene is named only where the DNA matches it firmly. A clone size is listed for some rows: how often the clone was seen (once, few, many), or a class if it is expanded.

.	TRBV5-1	.	TRBJ1-2	CASSPPRQGPSNGYTF
few	TRBV25-1	.	TRBJ1-2	CASSARSYGYTF
.	TRBV20-1	TRBD1	TRBJ1-1	CSAKTGSTEAFF
few	TRBV20-1	.	TRBJ1-2	CSATGGTNYGYTF
few	TRBV29-1	TRBD2	TRBJ2-3	CSVDPTSGVGDTQYF
.	TRBV4-1	.	TRBJ2-1	CASSQGRGSYNEQFF
.	TRBV4-2	.	TRBJ2-7	CASSQGVVSYEQYF
.	TRBV28	.	TRBJ1-2	CASRTVAVNYGYTF
.	TRBV5-1	.	TRBJ2-1	CASTPPGSELYNEQFF
.	TRBV10-1	.	TRBJ2-5	CASSETGRYQETQYF
.	TRBV6-6	.	TRBJ2-1	CASSWPAAGASYNEQFF
.	TRBV28	TRBD2	TRBJ2-7	CASSKRTSGHVEQYF
.	TRBV6-2/TRBV6-3	TRBD2	TRBJ2-5	CASSALAGAPGETQYF
.	TRBV20-1	TRBD2	TRBJ2-1	CSAAGGRSSYNEQFF
.	TRBV7-6	.	.	CARSLLAGLTYEQYF
.	TRBV12-3/TRBV12-4	.	TRBJ2-7	CASCGDPTYEQYF
few	TRBV6-2/TRBV6-3	.	TRBJ2-1	CASTSPEKFYNEQFF